This is a list of T cell receptor beta chains from one sample in a study of Tregs in tolerant kidney transplant recipients. The method was immunoSEQ multiplex PCR; TCRdb's version includes in-frame clones alone and lacks a portion of them. The sample consists of about 240,000 clones, 80% to 85% of them appearing once. The sample taken for sequencing was CD4+ T cells from blood. The receptors shown here come from a human donor in good health. The CDR3 runs from the conserved cysteine through the conserved F or W.

j_call: TRBJ1-1
v_call: TRBV6-1
cdr3_aa: CASSSTGTTEAFF

j_call: NA
v_call: TRBV11-2
cdr3_aa: CASSTGLAGAYEQYF

j_call: TRBJ1-2
v_call: TRBV19
cdr3_aa: CASSTLRQGSYGYTF

j_call: TRBJ2-1
v_call: TRBV7-9
cdr3_aa: CASSPGTASDEQFF

j_call: TRBJ2-7
v_call: TRBV7-8
cdr3_aa: CASSQGLGYEQYF

j_call: TRBJ2-6
v_call: TRBV5-1
cdr3_aa: CASSPGHVSGANVLTF

j_call: TRBJ2-7
v_call: TRBV6-5
cdr3_aa: CASSYETGRSYEQYF

j_call: TRBJ1-2
v_call: TRBV30
cdr3_aa: CAWSPPAGPYGYTF

j_call: TRBJ2-7
v_call: TRBV4-1
cdr3_aa: CASSQDAAREGIREQYF

j_call: TRBJ2-5
v_call: TRBV5-1
cdr3_aa: CASSPGVGFIQETQYF

j_call: TRBJ2-5
v_call: TRBV6-1
cdr3_aa: CASSGRLIQETQYF

j_call: TRBJ2-7
v_call: TRBV30
cdr3_aa: CAWSITGGRVYEQYF

j_call: TRBJ2-3
v_call: TRBV13
cdr3_aa: CASSLRGRAVDTQYF

j_call: TRBJ2-1
v_call: TRBV18
cdr3_aa: CASSPSTGTYNEQFF

j_call: TRBJ2-2
v_call: TRBV19
cdr3_aa: CASSRNRDTNTGELFF

j_call: TRBJ1-2
v_call: TRBV5-1
cdr3_aa: CASSTSGANYGYTF

j_call: TRBJ1-1
v_call: TRBV30
cdr3_aa: CAWSVQGPTEAFF

j_call: TRBJ2-2
v_call: TRBV11-3
cdr3_aa: CASSLTKWGLAGNTGELFF

j_call: TRBJ2-4
v_call: TRBV7-2
cdr3_aa: CASSLNWSKNIQYF

j_call: TRBJ2-7
v_call: TRBV19
cdr3_aa: CASSTRQGDEQYF

j_call: TRBJ1-2
v_call: TRBV11-2
cdr3_aa: CASSLDRNNYGYTF

j_call: TRBJ1-2
v_call: TRBV5-5
cdr3_aa: CASSLAQQATIFNYGYTF

j_call: TRBJ2-7
v_call: TRBV27
cdr3_aa: CASRKGGQGVSEQYF

j_call: TRBJ1-2
v_call: TRBV7-9
cdr3_aa: CASSLGGSGILNYGYTF

j_call: TRBJ2-2
v_call: TRBV5-1
cdr3_aa: CASQADRVRTGELFF

j_call: TRBJ1-4
v_call: TRBV30
cdr3_aa: CAWSDTGARGEKLFF

j_call: TRBJ2-4
v_call: TRBV4-2
cdr3_aa: CASSQARGGYIQYF

j_call: TRBJ2-5
v_call: TRBV5-4
cdr3_aa: CASSLVKGEETQYF

j_call: TRBJ1-1
v_call: TRBV25-1
cdr3_aa: CASSDRVGRGGTEAFF

j_call: TRBJ2-2
v_call: TRBV18
cdr3_aa: CASSPGTPNTGELFF

j_call: TRBJ2-3
v_call: TRBV30
cdr3_aa: CAWSVGRVKADTQYF

j_call: TRBJ2-7
v_call: TRBV18
cdr3_aa: CASSPPRGSREQYF

j_call: TRBJ1-5
v_call: TRBV27
cdr3_aa: CASSFRGRNQPQHF

j_call: TRBJ2-3
v_call: TRBV9
cdr3_aa: CASSVDRHPTDTQYF

j_call: TRBJ2-7
v_call: TRBV2
cdr3_aa: CASSRGLAGSPGEYF

j_call: TRBJ1-3
v_call: TRBV11-2
cdr3_aa: CASSSRAGWSGNTIYF

j_call: TRBJ2-5
v_call: TRBV29-1
cdr3_aa: CSVLEFRQQETQYF

j_call: TRBJ1-2
v_call: TRBV5-1
cdr3_aa: CASTVQDGWGGYTF

j_call: TRBJ1-3
v_call: TRBV5-1
cdr3_aa: CASSLSGLPRNTIYF

j_call: TRBJ2-1
v_call: TRBV6-1
cdr3_aa: CASSLNGENEQFF

j_call: TRBJ2-3
v_call: TRBV25-1
cdr3_aa: CASRGGAGGWNTQYF

j_call: TRBJ2-3
v_call: TRBV29-1
cdr3_aa: CSVERGLGTDTQYF

j_call: TRBJ2-3
v_call: TRBV5-4
cdr3_aa: CASKLGVARGGGTDTQYF

j_call: TRBJ1-3
v_call: TRBV5-1
cdr3_aa: CASRSQPDSGNTIYF

j_call: TRBJ1-3
v_call: TRBV2
cdr3_aa: CASSDASSGNTIYF

j_call: TRBJ2-1
v_call: TRBV2
cdr3_aa: CASSGRRGQYNEQFF

j_call: TRBJ2-7
v_call: TRBV5-1
cdr3_aa: CASSLGPGGESEQYF

j_call: TRBJ2-1
v_call: TRBV18
cdr3_aa: CATGWGGREQFF

j_call: TRBJ2-1
v_call: TRBV5-1
cdr3_aa: CASSQGQGIYNEQFF

j_call: TRBJ1-2
v_call: TRBV5-6
cdr3_aa: CASSLVSVAGYTF

j_call: TRBJ2-7
v_call: TRBV4-1
cdr3_aa: CASSQAAPRSYEQYF

j_call: TRBJ2-1
v_call: TRBV6-5
cdr3_aa: CASSYSLVRNEQFF

j_call: TRBJ1-6
v_call: TRBV4-1
cdr3_aa: CASSQREDLDNSPLHF

j_call: TRBJ1-1
v_call: TRBV6-1
cdr3_aa: CAIPGTGNTEAFF

j_call: TRBJ1-3
v_call: TRBV1
cdr3_aa: CTSSLTGAVSGNTIYF

j_call: TRBJ2-5
v_call: TRBV7-9
cdr3_aa: CASSRMGTVETQYF

j_call: TRBJ1-2
v_call: TRBV7-9
cdr3_aa: CASSLAGGTGGYGYTF

j_call: TRBJ1-2
v_call: TRBV9
cdr3_aa: CASSIRPGGRRYGYTF